This paragraph covers one T cell receptor beta chain sequence. Its antigen remains unidentified. The data derive from a study of cytomegalovirus exposure and HLA in healthy donors. General study results and limits: Most TCR sequences were uncommon, yet certain public TCRs appeared in many donors. Subsequent analysis of the 100 to 150 validation repertoires found a tendency for first-cohort TCR clusters to co-occur.

Method: immunoSEQ multiplex PCR; TCRdb's copy keeps in-frame clones and lacks some. The table includes under 250,000 clones, 80% to 95% detected once. This CDR3 region has 19 residues. CDR1 is SGDLS and CDR2 is YYNGEE in the germline V gene. V lost 1 base and J lost 2; bases outside the gene matches: 11. The material sequenced was PBMCs. The chain uses TRBV9 and TRBJ2-2; 10 bases match TRBD2. The TCR comes from a woman aged 18-30 years in good health and CMV-seronegative. The CDR3 sequence: CASSVFALAGRANTGELFF. The CDR3 nucleotides read TGTGCCAGCAGCGTATTCGCACTAGCGGGAAGGGCTAACACCGGGGAGCTGTTTTTT.